These 14 T cell receptor beta chains were all obtained from the same sample, sequenced in a study of blood T cell repertoires in COVID-19. Produced via immunoSEQ multiplex PCR; TCRdb's table is partial and in-frame only. The profile shows roughly 190,000 clones, roughly 85% of them singletons. Specimen: peripheral blood. The receptors stem from a man aged 60-69 years with active or convalescent COVID-19.

V gene TRBV10-1 combines with J gene TRBJ2-3; 9 nucleotides align to TRBD2. CDR3 size: 12 residues. CDR1 is WNHNN and CDR2 is SYGVQD in the germline V gene (reference sequence). V trimming: 8 bases; J trimming: 7 bases; junction bases outside the gene matches: 4. For the CDR3, the DNA is TGCGCCAGCCAGGGACTAGCAAATACGCAGTATTTT. Translation gives CASQGLANTQYF.

The genes are TRBV3-1 (or the pseudogene TRBV3-2) and TRBJ1-6, with a possible D match to TRBD1 (5 bases). In germline, CDR1 is LGHDT, CDR2 YNNKEL (reference sequence). CDR3 size: 14 residues. Trimming cost V 3 bases and J 8 bases, with 11 bases left between them. CDR3 sequence: CASSHTTGDSPLHF. The CDR3 region has the DNA TGTGCCAGCAGCCACACCACAGGAGATTCACCCCTCCACTTT.

As for this clone: One junction end disagrees with the germline gene, perhaps due to a read error. This chain uses TRBV7-2 with TRBJ1-2; D is perhaps TRBD1 (6 bases). There are 13 residues in the CDR3. Germline V lookup: CDR1 SGHTA, CDR2 FQGNSA. CDR3 sequence: CASSPDSNYGYIF. CDR3 DNA: TGTGCCAGCAGCCCGGACAGCAACTATGGCTACATCTTC.

This chain uses TRBV7-2 with TRBJ1-6, with 11 bases fitting TRBD1. Germline CDR1 reads SGHTA; CDR2 reads FQGNSA. The junction had 5 bases not matched to a gene; V was cut back by 5 bases and J by 5 bases. This CDR3 region has 16 residues. CDR3 amino acids: CASSAGQGANNSPLHF. CDR3 bases: TGTGCCAGCAGCGCCGGACAGGGGGCGAATAATTCACCCCTCCACTTT.

This clone was recorded only once. The rearrangement uses TRBV2 and TRBJ1-4; 10 nucleotides line up with TRBD1. CDR1 is SNHLY and CDR2 is FYNNEI in the germline V gene. There are 15 residues in the CDR3. V lost 5 bases to trimming and J lost 3 bases; unmatched junction nucleotides: 3. CDR3 sequence: CASSTDRGPNEKLFF. In DNA form, the CDR3 reads TGTGCCAGCAGTACAGACAGGGGGCCTAATGAAAAACTGTTTTTT.

The chain has TRBV2 and TRBJ1-3, with D possibly TRBD1 on 6 matching bases. This CDR3 contains 15 residues. CDR1 SNHLY and CDR2 FYNNEI come from the germline V gene. Deletions cut 8 bases from V and 2 bases from J, with 16 bases between. The CDR3, as DNA: TGTGCCAGCGTGGCTGATGGGGGCGCTGGAAACACCATATATTTT. It codes for CASVADGGAGNTIYF.

The chain links TRBV6-5 to TRBJ1-1; D might be TRBD1 (6 bases). The germline gives CDR1 MNHEY, CDR2 SVGAGI. V was pared by 4 bases and J by 2 bases, with 11 bases between. The CDR3 loop spans 14 amino acids. CDR3 loop: CASSLPGANTEAFF. In DNA, the CDR3 is TGTGCCAGCAGTTTGCCAGGGGCCAACACTGAAGCTTTCTTT.

This sequence joins TRBV5-1 and TRBJ2-7; TRBD2 agrees at 8 bases. V gave up 2 bases and J gave up 6 bases; unmatched junction bases: 13. CDR3 length: 16 amino acids. The germline V gene has CDR1 SGHRS and CDR2 YFSETQ. The CDR3 here is CASSFSGENLPGEQYF. CDR3 nucleotides: TGCGCCAGCAGCTTTAGCGGGGAGAATCTTCCCGGCGAGCAGTACTTC.

CDR3 region: CSTRGATGYEQYF. In DNA, the CDR3 is TGCAGTACTCGTGGGGCAACAGGTTACGAGCAGTACTTC. J is TRBJ2-7 and V is TRBV20-1; a possible D gene is TRBD1 (5 bases). The V end was cut by 8 bases, the J end by 4 bases, with 18 bases between. Looked up from germline, CDR1 is DFQATT and CDR2 is SNEGSKA (reference sequence). This CDR3 spans 13 amino acids.

The V and J genes are TRBV27 and TRBJ1-5, with D uncertain. The CDR3 has 13 residues. V was trimmed by 2 bases and J by 5 bases, leaving 7 bases between them. Germline CDR1 reads MNHEY; CDR2 reads SMNVEV (reference sequence). In DNA form, the CDR3 reads TGTGCCAGCAGTTTAAAAACGGATCAGCCCCAGCATTTT. It specifies CASSLKTDQPQHF.

V gene TRBV10-3 combines with J gene TRBJ1-2; 7 nucleotides agree with TRBD1. This CDR3 is built from 15 residues. Per the germline V gene, CDR1 is ENHRY and CDR2 is SYGVKD. The V and J ends lost 7 bases and 7 bases, in that order; junction bases with no gene match: 15. CDR3 sequence: CAITADRDRASGYTF. DNA for the CDR3: TGTGCCATCACCGCCGACAGGGATAGAGCGAGTGGCTACACCTTC.

This chain joins TRBV5-1 and TRBJ1-2, with 7 bases identical to TRBD1. V lost 6 bases, J lost 4 bases, and 9 bases stayed unmatched. Germline V gene sequence: CDR1 SGHRS, CDR2 YFSETQ. CDR3 size: 14 residues. For the CDR3, the DNA is TGCGCCAGCACCCCTTCCCAGGGGGGCTATGGCTACACCTTC. It encodes CASTPSQGGYGYTF.

The rearrangement links TRBV5-6 to TRBJ1-5; D ambiguous. Germline lookup yields CDR1 SGHDT and CDR2 YYEEEE. The CDR3 runs to 16 residues. Trimming stripped 0 bases from V and 0 bases from J, with 10 bases between. The CDR3 reads CASSLGSAHSNQPQHF. Here the CDR3 DNA reads TGTGCCAGCAGCTTGGGCAGCGCACATAGCAATCAGCCCCAGCATTTT.

This chain joins TRBV3-1 (or the pseudogene TRBV3-2) and TRBJ1-3, with D possibly matching TRBD1 (6 bases). CDR3 length equals 14 residues. Germline values: CDR1 LGHDT, CDR2 YNNKEL (reference sequence). Trimming took 5 bases from V and 4 from J, leaving 12 bases between them. CDR3 sequence (DNA): TGTGCCAGCAGCAGCGGGACAAACGGAAACACCATATATTTT. It codes for CASSSGTNGNTIYF.